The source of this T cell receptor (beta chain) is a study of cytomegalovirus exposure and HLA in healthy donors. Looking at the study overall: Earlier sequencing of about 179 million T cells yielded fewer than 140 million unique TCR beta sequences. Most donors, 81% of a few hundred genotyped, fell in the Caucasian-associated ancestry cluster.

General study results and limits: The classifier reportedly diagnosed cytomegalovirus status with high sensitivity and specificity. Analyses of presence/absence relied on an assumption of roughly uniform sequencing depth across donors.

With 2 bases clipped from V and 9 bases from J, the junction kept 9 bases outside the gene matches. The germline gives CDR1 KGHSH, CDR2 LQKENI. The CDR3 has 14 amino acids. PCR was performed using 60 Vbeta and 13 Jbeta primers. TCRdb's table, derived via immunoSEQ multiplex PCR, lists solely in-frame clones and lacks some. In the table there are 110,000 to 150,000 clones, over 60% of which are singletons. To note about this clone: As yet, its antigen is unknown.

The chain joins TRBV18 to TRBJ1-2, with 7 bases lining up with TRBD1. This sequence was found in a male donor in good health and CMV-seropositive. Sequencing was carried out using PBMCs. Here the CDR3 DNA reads TGTGCCAGCTCACCAGAGCCAAGGGGGCACAGCTACACCTTC. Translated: CASSPEPRGHSYTF.